The 11 T cell receptor beta chains given below trace back to one sample, sequenced in a study of T cell changes during pregnancy in multiple sclerosis. The method was immunoSEQ multiplex PCR; TCRdb's version includes in-frame clones alone and lacks a portion of them. The sample shows tens of thousands of clones, about nine tenths of them seen only once. The sequencing here drew on peripheral blood, taken in the third trimester of pregnancy. These receptors were collected from a female donor in good health, enrolled as a control in a pregnancy study.

The chain uses TRBV4-3 and TRBJ1-3; TRBD1 matches 10 bases. This CDR3 has 17 amino acids. The V gene end was trimmed by 1 base and the J gene end by 1 base; junction bases not matched to a gene: 4. Germline V gene sequence: CDR1 LGHNA, CDR2 YSLEER. CDR3 residues: CASSQVGTGASGNTIYF. The CDR3 DNA sequence: TGCGCCAGCAGCCAAGTTGGGACAGGGGCATCTGGAAACACCATATATTTT.

V is TRBV6-5 and J is TRBJ1-2; D uncertain. The germline V gene has CDR1 MNHEY and CDR2 SVGAGI. This CDR3 spans 14 amino acids. Trimming pared 1 base from V and 6 bases from J, leaving 12 bases between. CDR3 nucleotide sequence: TGTGCCAGCAGTTACTTCGTCGACTCTCATGGCTACACCTTC. It specifies CASSYFVDSHGYTF.

The gene calls are TRBV5-3 and TRBJ2-7; D perhaps matches TRBD2 (6 bases). TRBV5-3 is reported as an ORF; its role is uncertain. The ends were cut back, 1 base at V and 3 bases at J, with 17 bases in the middle. The CDR3 is made up of 16 amino acids. CDR3 DNA: TGTGCCAGAAGCTTGTTATGCCGACACGGGGGCTACGAGCAGTACTTC. Amino acid sequence: CARSLLCRHGGYEQYF.

The rearrangement joins TRBV30 to TRBJ1-5, with 11 nucleotides matching TRBD1. Germline loops: CDR1 GTSNPN, CDR2 SVGIG (reference sequence). The V segment lost 2 bases and the J segment 6 bases; nucleotides outside the gene matches: 6. There are 15 residues in the CDR3. DNA for the CDR3: TGTGCCTGGAGTAAAAGGACAGGGGGCGGTCAGCCCCAGCATTTT. Translating gives CAWSKRTGGGQPQHF.

CDR3 loop: CASSLGQTYNSPLHF. In DNA, the CDR3 is TGTGCCAGCAGCTTAGGACAGACGTATAATTCACCCCTCCACTTT. The chain combines TRBV7-3 with TRBJ1-6; maybe TRBD1 (6 bases). The CDR3 runs 15 residues. Germline loops: CDR1 SGHTA, CDR2 FQGTGA. Trimming stripped 2 bases from V and 4 bases from J, with 9 bases between.

The genes are TRBV5-6 and TRBJ2-5; D possibly corresponds to TRBD2 (5 bases). The CDR3 covers 12 residues. Germline V CDR1 and CDR2: SGHDT, YYEEEE. Trimming pared 4 bases from V and 5 bases from J, leaving 9 bases between. The CDR3 bases are TGTGCCAGCAGCGGGTGGAGGGAGACCCAGTACTTC. This codes for CASSGWRETQYF.

This chain uses TRBV21-1 with TRBJ2-2; the DNA was not used to check the table's D call, TRBD1. TRBV21-1 is assigned pseudogene status. The length of the CDR3 is 16 residues. The CDR3 reads CASSSRTGQGGGELFF. The CDR3 nucleotides read TGTGCCAGCAGCAGCCGAACTGGACAGGGCGGCGGGGAGCTGTTTTTT.

This sequence joins TRBV29-1 and TRBJ1-6; 7 positions agree with TRBD1. This CDR3 spans 13 amino acids. Germline trimming cut 5 bases from V and 7 bases from J; bases unmatched to any gene: 5. In germline, CDR1 is SQVTM, CDR2 ANQGSEA. The CDR3 DNA is TGCAGCGTTACCTCAGGGGGAAATTCACCCCTCCACTTT. Its translation is CSVTSGGNSPLHF.

The rearrangement joins TRBV7-9 to TRBJ1-1; the match to TRBD1 covers 8 bases. With V trimmed by 5 bases and J by 7 bases, 9 bases remained unmatched. Germline V gene lookup returns CDR1 SEHNR and CDR2 FQNEAQ (reference sequence). The length of the CDR3 is 14 residues. The CDR3 DNA is TGTGCCAGCAGCCCGTTCTACAGGGGGGATGAAGCTTTCTTT. Amino acid sequence: CASSPFYRGDEAFF.

Remarks on this clone: Other DNA sequences in this sample translate to the same CDR3. This rearrangement joins TRBV5-6 to TRBJ2-1, with 10 bases matching TRBD2. Germline CDR1 SGHDT, CDR2 YYEEEE. Unmatched junction bases numbered 4, after V lost 2 bases and J lost 5 bases. The CDR3 contains 15 residues. CDR3 in amino acids: CASSFPTSGDNEQFF. The CDR3 nucleotides read TGTGCCAGCAGCTTCCCTACTAGCGGGGACAATGAGCAGTTCTTC.

The V call is TRBV7-6, the J call TRBJ2-7, with TRBD1 matching 11 bases. V lost 0 bases and J lost 7; bases outside the gene matches: 2. The V gene's germline CDR1 is SGHVS and CDR2 FNYEAQ. CDR3 length: 14 residues. CDR3 sequence reads: CASSLAGTGGEQYF. The CDR3 coding sequence is TGTGCCAGCAGCTTAGCTGGGACAGGGGGAGAGCAGTACTTC.